This paragraph reports one TCR beta chain. Its antigen remains unknown. Sequencing used immunoSEQ multiplex PCR; TCRdb keeps in-frame clones, though not all of them. The repertoire holds over a million clones, roughly 97% seen once, with over 1% in the top ten. The data originate from a study of shared clonotypes between healthy human individuals. Study-wide findings and caveats: The low donor count limited represented genetic and exposure-history diversity.

Trimming took 4 bases from V and 5 from J, leaving 18 bases between them. Germline V lookup: CDR1 SGHRS, CDR2 YFSETQ. The CDR3 has 15 residues. The chain links TRBV5-1 to TRBJ2-5; weak D call: TRBD1 (6 bases). The sample consisted of naive CD4+ T cells sorted from blood. Subset in this sample: CD45RA+ positively selected. The receptor's source is a man younger than 40 in good health. CDR3 in amino acids: CASSPGVGLTETQYF. The CDR3 DNA follows: TGCGCCAGCAGCCCAGGGGTTGGTTTGACGGAGACCCAGTACTTC.